This T cell receptor (beta chain) comes out of a study of blood T cell repertoires in COVID-19. Across the whole study: There were acute and convalescent COVID-19 samples, and they came from the United States, Italy and Spain. PBMCs, B-cell-depleted T cells, or T cells were the source of the cDNA or gDNA that made up the material.

The V gene's germline CDR1 is SGDLS and CDR2 YYNGEE. V was pared by 0 bases and J by 5 bases, with 14 bases between. The CDR3 consists of 15 residues. Original methodology: Estimates of nucleated cell counts were drawn from the amplification of reference gene primers. Here immunoSEQ multiplex PCR was the method, and the copy in TCRdb shows in-frame clones only, minus some. That table is the source of V, J and clone size, and D and trimming were worked out from the DNA. The data hold approximately 250,000 clones, with approximately 86% observed a single time. This TCR was recovered from a human donor in a cohort sampled during active COVID-19. Specimen: peripheral blood. This rearrangement joins TRBV9 to TRBJ2-5, with D possibly matching TRBD1 (6 bases). The CDR3 region has the DNA TGTGCCAGCAGCGTAGAAGGGGGAAATTTGGAGACCCAGTACTTC. This gives the protein CASSVEGGNLETQYF. The complete variable domain, with remaining parts taken from reference TRBV9 and TRBJ2-5, reads DSGVTQTPKHLITATGQRVTLRCSPRSGDLSVYWYQQSLDQGLQFLIQYYNGEERAKGNILERFSAQQFPDLHSELNLSSLELGDSALYFCASSVEGGNLETQYFGPGTRLLVL.